The 19 T cell receptor beta chains given below trace back to one sample, sequenced in a study of CD4+ T cells in melanoma. Method: immunoSEQ multiplex PCR; TCRdb's copy keeps in-frame clones and lacks some. The data show about 50,000 clones, approximately 89% seen once. Sequenced: peripheral blood. The receptors shown here come from a human donor with melanoma.

The chain is built from TRBV4-1 and TRBJ2-1; 8 nucleotides line up with TRBD2. CDR3 length: 18 amino acids. Germline CDR1 and CDR2: MGHRA and YSYEKL. The V segment lost 0 bases and the J segment 0 bases; nucleotides outside the gene matches: 7. CDR3 loop: CASSQDLLAGTSYNEQFF. The CDR3 DNA reads TGCGCCAGCAGCCAAGATCTCCTAGCGGGCACCTCCTACAATGAGCAGTTCTTC.

The genes are TRBV7-9 and TRBJ1-1, with TRBD1 matching over 8 bases. The J segment lost 10 bases and the V segment lost 5 bases, leaving 18 bases of the junction unmatched. Germline V CDR1 and CDR2: SEHNR, FQNEAQ (reference sequence). The CDR3 has 16 amino acids. The CDR3 is CASSPFGTGQMGGAFF. Here the CDR3 DNA reads TGTGCCAGCAGCCCATTCGGGACAGGCCAAATGGGAGGAGCTTTCTTT.

V usage is TRBV14 and J usage is TRBJ1-4; unclear D gene. V dropped 0 bases and J dropped 5 bases, with 13 bases sitting between them. The CDR3 sequence is 16 residues long. Germline values: CDR1 SGHDN, CDR2 FVKESK. The CDR3 bases are TGTGCCAGCAGCCAAGATCTGGTAGGGCCCAATGAAAAACTGTTTTTT. Its protein is CASSQDLVGPNEKLFF.

The chain carries TRBV4-1 and TRBJ1-6, with TRBD1 matching over 7 bases. CDR1 is MGHRA and CDR2 is YSYEKL in the germline V gene. The CDR3 length is 17 residues. The V and J ends lost 0 bases and 2 bases, in that order; junction bases with no gene match: 4. DNA for the CDR3: TGCGCCAGCAGCCAAGAGGCCCAGGGGGCCTATAATTCACCCCTCCACTTT. This sequence encodes CASSQEAQGAYNSPLHF.

This chain uses TRBV7-6 with TRBJ1-2, with D possibly being TRBD1 (5 bases). Germline V gene lookup returns CDR1 SGHVS and CDR2 FNYEAQ. With 1 base removed from V and 5 bases from J, the gap between germline ends came to 11 bases. The CDR3 runs to 14 residues. CDR3 protein: CASSLGDRRYGYTF. The CDR3 nucleotides are TGTGCCAGCAGCTTAGGTGACAGAAGGTATGGCTACACCTTC.

This chain connects TRBV6-5 to TRBJ1-1; D is undetermined. Germline V lookup: CDR1 MNHEY, CDR2 SVGAGI. The CDR3 totals 14 residues. V was cut by 0 bases and J by 1 base, with 6 bases left in between. CDR3 sequence reads: CASSYSRGNTEAFF. The CDR3 nucleotides read TGTGCCAGCAGTTACTCGAGAGGGAACACTGAAGCTTTCTTT.

This clone appeared a single time. The chain joins TRBV7-2 to TRBJ2-1; D is unresolved. CDR1 and CDR2 (germline): SGHTA, FQGNSA. This CDR3 contains 12 residues. V lost 1 base and J lost 8, with 6 bases in between. As DNA, the CDR3 is TGTGCCAGCAGCTTAGTAGGCTATGAGCAGTTCTTC. Translation gives CASSLVGYEQFF.

This CDR3 is CASSRQGFSNQPQHF. CDR3 DNA: TGTGCCAGTAGTCGACAGGGATTTAGCAATCAGCCCCAGCATTTT. The rearrangement links TRBV19 to TRBJ1-5; 7 bases align to TRBD1. This CDR3 is built from 15 residues. J was trimmed by 0 bases and V by 5 bases; bases with no gene match: 4. The germline CDR1 and CDR2 sequences are LNHDA and SQIVND (reference sequence).

The chain recombines TRBV9 with TRBJ1-5; 9 bases agree with TRBD1. Germline V gene data show CDR1 as SGDLS and CDR2 as YYNGEE. The CDR3 length is 18 residues. The trim removed 3 bases at V and 1 base at J, leaving 11 bases unmatched. The CDR3 region is CASSARTGELESNQPQHF. CDR3 coding DNA: TGTGCCAGCAGCGCTCGGACAGGGGAACTCGAAAGCAATCAGCCCCAGCATTTT.

The rearrangement uses TRBV5-1 and TRBJ2-1; no firm D call. Germline CDR1 and CDR2: SGHRS and YFSETQ. V was pared by 0 bases and J by 6 bases, with 10 bases between. CDR3 length equals 14 residues. CDR3 sequence reads: CASSLGGSPNEQFF. In DNA, the CDR3 is TGCGCCAGCAGCTTGGGGGGTTCCCCCAATGAGCAGTTCTTC.

The CDR3 reads CASSEGVANQETQYF. CDR3 DNA sequence: TGTGCCAGCAGTGAAGGTGTGGCTAACCAAGAGACCCAGTACTTC. This rearrangement joins TRBV6-1 to TRBJ2-5, with D hard to call. The CDR3 is 15 amino acids. The germline V gene has CDR1 MNHNS and CDR2 SASEGT. V lost 1 base and J 0 bases, leaving 9 bases between the germline ends.

This clone was seen only once. This chain uses TRBV19 with TRBJ1-6, with TRBD1 matching 7 bases. The CDR3 is 14 residues long. Germline-derived CDR1 and CDR2 are LNHDA and SQIVND (reference sequence). The V gene end was trimmed by 3 bases and the J gene end by 9 bases; junction bases not matched to a gene: 5. The CDR3 sequence is CASSIRDRASPLHF. CDR3 bases: TGTGCCAGTAGTATCCGAGACAGGGCTTCACCCCTCCACTTT.

V usage is TRBV4-1 and J usage is TRBJ2-5; tentative D call: TRBD1 (6 bases). TRBJ2-7 explains the end of the DNA better; the J call may be wrong. The CDR3 is 14 amino acids. The V gene's germline CDR1 is MGHRA and CDR2 YSYEKL. DNA for the CDR3: TGCGCCAGCAGCCCGGCAGGGGCTTGGTACGAGCAGTACTTC. Protein: CASSPAGAWYEQYF.

The genes are TRBV29-1 and TRBJ1-5; unclear D gene. The germline CDR1 and CDR2 sequences are SQVTM and ANQGSEA. CDR3 size: 15 residues. The V end lost 4 bases, the J end lost 0 bases, and 13 bases lay between the germline ends. The CDR3 region has the DNA TGCAGCGTTGTTCCGGGAGGTGATAGCAATCAGCCCCAGCATTTT. This gives the protein CSVVPGGDSNQPQHF.

In its sample, this clone was seen once. This chain connects TRBV5-5 to TRBJ1-6, with D hard to call. Germline CDR1 is SGHKS and CDR2 is YYEKEE (reference sequence). Trimming left V 4 bases short and J 2 bases short, with 1 base between. CDR3 length equals 12 residues. The CDR3 spells CASSPYNSPLHF. For the CDR3, the DNA is TGTGCCAGCAGCCCCTATAATTCACCCCTCCACTTT. The whole variable domain, remainder taken from reference TRBV5-5 and TRBJ1-6, is DAGVTQSPTHLIKTRGQQVTLRCSPISGHKSVSWYQQVLGQGPQFIFQYYEKEERGRGNFPDRFSARQFPNYSSELNVNALLLGDSALYLCASSPYNSPLHFGNGTRLTVT.

The J gene is TRBJ2-3, the V gene TRBV18, with 9 bases that match TRBD2. CDR1 and CDR2 (germline): KGHSH, LQKENI. This CDR3 has 14 residues. Unmatched junction bases numbered 2, after V lost 3 bases and J lost 4 bases. CDR3 sequence (DNA): TGTGCCAGCTCACCCTCTAGCGGGGCAGATACGCAGTATTTT. Its protein product is CASSPSSGADTQYF.

This rearrangement joins TRBV6-1 to TRBJ1-3, with D unresolved. This CDR3 is 14 amino acids long. Germline values: CDR1 MNHNS, CDR2 SASEGT. Trimming pared 3 bases from V and 4 bases from J, leaving 10 bases between. CDR3 in DNA: TGTGCCAGCAGTGACCCGGGTGGGGGAAACACCATATATTTT. This gives the protein CASSDPGGGNTIYF.

This clone has only one observation. CDR3 protein: CASSPQGTNTEAFF. In nucleotides, the CDR3 is TGTGCCAGCAGCCCTCAGGGGACAAACACTGAAGCTTTCTTT. The genes are TRBV2 and TRBJ1-1, with a weak D call TRBD1 (6 bases). The ends were cut back, 6 bases at V and 2 bases at J, with 13 bases in the middle. The length of the CDR3 is 14 residues. From germline, CDR1 is SNHLY and CDR2 FYNNEI.

The J gene is TRBJ2-5, the V gene TRBV14; D possibly matches TRBD1 or TRBD2 (5 bases each). V lost 0 bases and J 2 bases, leaving 22 bases between the germline ends. Germline CDR1 is SGHDN and CDR2 is FVKESK. This CDR3 region has 19 residues. CDR3 sequence reads: CASSQDPLRDGLTQETQYF. CDR3 DNA: TGTGCCAGCAGCCAAGATCCCCTGAGGGACGGGTTAACGCAAGAGACCCAGTACTTC.